The 8 T cell receptor beta chains presented below share a single source sample, sequenced in a study of blood T cell repertoires in COVID-19. The protocol was immunoSEQ multiplex PCR, while the TCRdb copy is restricted to in-frame clones and leaves out a portion. The table has 150,000 or so clones, about 85% seen once. The sample taken for sequencing was peripheral blood. The receptors stem from a man aged 55-75 years with COVID-19, enrolled during active disease.

The rearrangement joins TRBV7-3 to TRBJ1-1; the match to TRBD1 covers 11 bases. CDR1 SGHTA and CDR2 FQGTGA come from the germline V gene. J lost 5 bases, V lost 5 bases, and 7 bases had no gene match. The CDR3 length is 15 residues. CDR3 in DNA: TGTGCCAGCAGCCAAGGACAGGGGGCGGTAACTGAAGCTTTCTTT. It encodes CASSQGQGAVTEAFF.

The chain joins TRBV5-6 to TRBJ1-4; D may be TRBD1 (5 bases). V gave up 1 base and J gave up 7 bases, with 17 bases separating them. CDR1 is SGHDT and CDR2 is YYEEEE in the germline V gene. This CDR3 comprises 16 residues. The CDR3: CASSLFAGQGGEKLFF. In DNA, the CDR3 is TGTGCCAGCAGCTTGTTCGCCGGCCAGGGAGGTGAAAAACTGTTTTTT.

The sample holds a few counts of this clone. The chain couples TRBV2 to TRBJ1-5; D not resolved. Germline V CDR1 and CDR2: SNHLY, FYNNEI. V was pared by 4 bases and J by 8 bases, with 15 bases between. CDR3 size: 14 residues. The CDR3: CASSAIEGSEPQHF. CDR3 sequence (DNA): TGTGCCAGCAGTGCAATAGAGGGTTCTGAGCCCCAGCATTTT.

This clone was seen only a few times. The chain joins TRBV28 to TRBJ1-2; a weak D match, TRBD1 (5 bases). Germline V CDR1 and CDR2: MDHEN, SYDVKM. This CDR3 contains 14 residues. V lost 3 bases, J lost 4 bases, and 12 bases lay in between. CDR3 region: CASSLLLRGYGYTF. CDR3 DNA: TGTGCCAGCAGTTTGCTCTTAAGGGGCTATGGCTACACCTTC.

This rearrangement joins TRBV19 to TRBJ1-5, with D possibly being TRBD1 (6 bases). The ends were cut back, 0 bases at V and 4 bases at J, with 13 bases in the middle. Per the germline V gene, CDR1 is LNHDA and CDR2 is SQIVND (reference sequence). The CDR3 has 16 residues. The CDR3 sequence is CASSIDPGVGNQPQHF. CDR3 nucleotides: TGTGCCAGTAGTATAGATCCAGGGGTGGGGAATCAGCCCCAGCATTTT.

The chain uses TRBV6-5 and TRBJ2-7; 8 nucleotides match TRBD2. Germline trimming cut 8 bases from V and 3 bases from J; bases unmatched to any gene: 6. Germline CDR1 MNHEY, CDR2 SVGAGI. This CDR3 has 13 amino acids. This chain's CDR3 is CASLTGGIYEQYF. The CDR3 DNA is TGTGCCAGCCTCACGGGGGGGATCTACGAGCAGTACTTC.

A single count supports this clone. The chain is built from TRBV24-1 and TRBJ2-7; D might be TRBD1 (6 bases). The V and J ends lost 4 bases and 2 bases respectively, with 11 bases between them. Germline V gives CDR1 KGHDR, CDR2 SFDVKD. The CDR3 is 14 amino acids. CDR3 sequence: CATSDPRDTYEQYF. The CDR3 nucleotides read TGTGCCACCAGTGACCCCCGGGACACCTACGAGCAGTACTTC.

The chain recombines TRBV3-1 (or the pseudogene TRBV3-2) with TRBJ1-1; 7 bases are shared with TRBD1. V shed 4 bases, J shed 1 base, and the junction held 3 bases outside the gene matches. CDR1 is LGHDT and CDR2 is YNNKEL in the germline V gene (reference sequence). CDR3 length equals 14 residues. This chain's CDR3 is CASSLGQQNTEAFF. CDR3 coding DNA: TGTGCCAGCAGCCTGGGACAGCAGAACACTGAAGCTTTCTTT.